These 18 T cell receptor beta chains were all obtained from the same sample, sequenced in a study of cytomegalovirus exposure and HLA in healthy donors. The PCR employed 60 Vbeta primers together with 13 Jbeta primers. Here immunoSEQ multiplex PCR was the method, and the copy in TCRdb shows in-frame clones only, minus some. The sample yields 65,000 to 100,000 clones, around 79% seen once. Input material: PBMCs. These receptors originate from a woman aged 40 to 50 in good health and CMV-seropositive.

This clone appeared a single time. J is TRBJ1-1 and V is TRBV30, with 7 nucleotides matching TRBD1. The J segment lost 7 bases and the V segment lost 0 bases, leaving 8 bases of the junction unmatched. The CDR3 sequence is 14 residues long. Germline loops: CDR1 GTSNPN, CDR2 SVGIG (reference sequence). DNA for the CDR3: TGTGCCTGGAGTGTGTTAGGGGGCGCAGGTGAAGCTTTCTTT. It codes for CAWSVLGGAGEAFF.

For the CDR3, the DNA is TGTGCCAGCAGCTTATCGGGGGGGACGGCGAACACTGAAGCTTTCTTT. This gives the protein CASSLSGGTANTEAFF. The chain employs TRBV7-3 and TRBJ1-1, with D tentatively TRBD1 (5 bases). Germline V gives CDR1 SGHTA, CDR2 FQGTGA. This CDR3 contains 16 residues. Between the trimmed V and J ends, which lost 2 bases and 1 base, there was a span of 14 bases. Together with reference TRBV7-3 and TRBJ1-1, the CDR3 gives the full variable domain: GAGVSQTPSNKVTEKGKYVELRCDPISGHTALYWYRQSLGQGPEFLIYFQGTGAADDSGLPNDRFFAVRPEGSVSTLKIQRTERGDSAVYLCASSLSGGTANTEAFFGQGTRLTVV.

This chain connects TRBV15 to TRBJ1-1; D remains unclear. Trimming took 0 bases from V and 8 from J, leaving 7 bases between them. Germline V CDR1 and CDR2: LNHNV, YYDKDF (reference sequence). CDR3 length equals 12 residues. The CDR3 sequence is CATSRDQQEAFF. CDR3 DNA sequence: TGTGCCACCAGCAGAGATCAACAAGAAGCTTTCTTT. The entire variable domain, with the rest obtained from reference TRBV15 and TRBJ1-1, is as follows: DAMVIQNPRYQVTQFGKPVTLSCSQTLNHNVMYWYQQKSSQAPKLLFHYYDKDFNNEADTPDNFQSRRPNTSFCFLDIRSPGLGDTAMYLCATSRDQQEAFFGQGTRLTVV.

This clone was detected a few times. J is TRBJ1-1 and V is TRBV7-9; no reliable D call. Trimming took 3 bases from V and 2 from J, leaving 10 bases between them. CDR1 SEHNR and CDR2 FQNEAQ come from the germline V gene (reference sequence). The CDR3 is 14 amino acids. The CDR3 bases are TGTGCCAGCAGCTTTGAGGGAATAAACACTGAAGCTTTCTTT. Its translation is CASSFEGINTEAFF.

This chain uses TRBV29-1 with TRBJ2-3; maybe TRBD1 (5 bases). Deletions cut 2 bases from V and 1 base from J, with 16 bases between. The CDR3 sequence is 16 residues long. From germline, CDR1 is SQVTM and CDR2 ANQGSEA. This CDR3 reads CSVESGQGYGTDTQYF. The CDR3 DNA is TGCAGCGTTGAATCTGGGCAGGGATACGGCACAGATACGCAGTATTTT.

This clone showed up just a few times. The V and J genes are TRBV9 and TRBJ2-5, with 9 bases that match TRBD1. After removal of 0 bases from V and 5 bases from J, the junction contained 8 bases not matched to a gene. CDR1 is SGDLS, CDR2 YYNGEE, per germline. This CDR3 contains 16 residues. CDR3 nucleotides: TGTGCCAGCAGCGTAGTAGGGACAGGGATATTGGAGACCCAGTACTTC. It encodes CASSVVGTGILETQYF.

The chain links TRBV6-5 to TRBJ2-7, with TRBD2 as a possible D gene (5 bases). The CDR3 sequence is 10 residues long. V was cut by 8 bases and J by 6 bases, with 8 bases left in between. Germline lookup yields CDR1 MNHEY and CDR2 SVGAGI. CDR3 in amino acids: CASGRGEQYF. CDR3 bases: TGTGCCAGCGGCCGGGGCGAGCAGTACTTC.

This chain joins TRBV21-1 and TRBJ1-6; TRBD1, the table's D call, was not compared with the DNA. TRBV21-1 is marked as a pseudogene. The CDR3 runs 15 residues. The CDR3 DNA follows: TGTGCCAGCCAGGGCGGCGGCTCCTATAATTCACCCCTCCACTTT. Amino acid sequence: CASQGGGSYNSPLHF.

CDR3 in amino acids: CASSERGSSNYGYTF. The CDR3 coding sequence is TGTGCCAGCAGTGAAAGGGGGAGTTCTAACTATGGCTACACCTTC. The chain recombines TRBV6-1 with TRBJ1-2; perhaps TRBD1 as D (6 bases). Per the germline V gene, CDR1 is MNHNS and CDR2 is SASEGT. Trimming pared 2 bases from V and 0 bases from J, leaving 10 bases between. This CDR3 has 15 residues.

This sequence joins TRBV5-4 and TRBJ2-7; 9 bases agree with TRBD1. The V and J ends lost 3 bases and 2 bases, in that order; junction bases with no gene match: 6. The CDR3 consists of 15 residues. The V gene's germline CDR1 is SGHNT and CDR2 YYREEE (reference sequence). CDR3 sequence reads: CASSSSGTGPYEQYF. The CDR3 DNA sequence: TGTGCCAGCAGCTCGTCCGGGACAGGGCCCTACGAGCAGTACTTC.

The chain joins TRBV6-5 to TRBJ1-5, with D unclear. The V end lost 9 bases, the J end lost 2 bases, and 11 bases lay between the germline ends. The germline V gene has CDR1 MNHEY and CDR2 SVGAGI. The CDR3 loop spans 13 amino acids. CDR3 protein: CASGPIGNQPQHF. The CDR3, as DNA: TGTGCCAGTGGGCCTATAGGCAATCAGCCCCAGCATTTT.

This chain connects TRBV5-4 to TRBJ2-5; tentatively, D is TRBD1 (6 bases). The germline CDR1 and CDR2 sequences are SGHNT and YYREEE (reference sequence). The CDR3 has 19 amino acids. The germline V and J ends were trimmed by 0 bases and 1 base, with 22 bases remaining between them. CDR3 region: CASSLDDGVGASSQETQYF. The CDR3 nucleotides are TGTGCCAGCAGCTTGGATGATGGAGTGGGGGCAAGCTCCCAAGAGACCCAGTACTTC.

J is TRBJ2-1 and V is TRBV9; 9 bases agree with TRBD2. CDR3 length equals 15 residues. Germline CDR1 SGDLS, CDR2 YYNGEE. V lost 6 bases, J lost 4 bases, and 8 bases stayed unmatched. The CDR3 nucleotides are TGTGCCAGCACCCTCCGGGGACTAGCTTACAATGAGCAGTTCTTC. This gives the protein CASTLRGLAYNEQFF.

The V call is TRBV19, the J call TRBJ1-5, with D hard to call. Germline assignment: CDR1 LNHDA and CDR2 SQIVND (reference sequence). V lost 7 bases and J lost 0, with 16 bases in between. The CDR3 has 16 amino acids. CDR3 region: CASKAETIYSNQPQHF. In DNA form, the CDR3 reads TGTGCCAGTAAGGCAGAGACTATCTATAGCAATCAGCCCCAGCATTTT. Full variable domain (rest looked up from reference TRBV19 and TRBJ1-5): DGGITQSPKYLFRKEGQNVTLSCEQNLNHDAMYWYRQDPGQGLRLIYYSQIVNDFQKGDIAEGYSVSREKKESFPLTVTSAQKNPTAFYLCASKAETIYSNQPQHFGDGTRLSIL.

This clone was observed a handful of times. The CDR3 reads CASSIDRIQGFSNQPQHF. For the CDR3, the DNA is TGTGCCAGTAGTATAGATCGAATCCAGGGATTCAGCAATCAGCCCCAGCATTTT. The gene calls are TRBV19 and TRBJ1-5; tentative D call: TRBD1 (5 bases). Trimming shortened V by 0 bases and J by 1 base, and 16 bases separated the two germline ends. This CDR3 has 18 amino acids. The germline CDR1 and CDR2 sequences are LNHDA and SQIVND (reference sequence).

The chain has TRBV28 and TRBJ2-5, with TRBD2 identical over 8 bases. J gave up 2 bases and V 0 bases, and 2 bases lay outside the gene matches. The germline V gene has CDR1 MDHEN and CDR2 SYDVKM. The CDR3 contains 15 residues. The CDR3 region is CASSLWSGGQETQYF. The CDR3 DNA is TGTGCCAGCAGTTTATGGTCGGGAGGGCAAGAGACCCAGTACTTC.

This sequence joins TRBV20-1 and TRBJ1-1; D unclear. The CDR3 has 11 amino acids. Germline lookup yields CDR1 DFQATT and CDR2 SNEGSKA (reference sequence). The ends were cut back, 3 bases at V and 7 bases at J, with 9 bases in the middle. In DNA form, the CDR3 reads TGCAGTGCTAGTGAGGGCATTGAAGCTTTCTTT. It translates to CSASEGIEAFF.

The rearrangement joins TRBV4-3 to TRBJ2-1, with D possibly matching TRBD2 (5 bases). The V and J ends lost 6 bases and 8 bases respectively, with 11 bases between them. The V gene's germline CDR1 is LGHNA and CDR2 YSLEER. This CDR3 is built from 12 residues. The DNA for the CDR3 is TGCGCCAGCAGAGGGAGCGGTGATGAGCAGTTCTTC. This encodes CASRGSGDEQFF.